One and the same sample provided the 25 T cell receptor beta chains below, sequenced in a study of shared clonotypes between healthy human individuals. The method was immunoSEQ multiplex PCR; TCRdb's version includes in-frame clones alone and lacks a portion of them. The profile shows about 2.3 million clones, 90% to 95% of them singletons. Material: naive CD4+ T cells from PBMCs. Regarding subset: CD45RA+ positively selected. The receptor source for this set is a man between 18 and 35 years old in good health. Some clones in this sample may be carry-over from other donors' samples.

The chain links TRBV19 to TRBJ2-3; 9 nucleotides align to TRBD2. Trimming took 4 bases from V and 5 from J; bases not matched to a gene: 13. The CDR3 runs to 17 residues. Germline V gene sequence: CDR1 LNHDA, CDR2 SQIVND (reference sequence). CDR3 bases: TGTGCCAGTAGTAGCCCCCTTGGCGGGAGGGAGATAGATACGCAGTATTTT. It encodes CASSSPLGGREIDTQYF.

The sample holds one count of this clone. Here the CDR3 DNA reads TGTGCCAGCAGCTTAGGGGCTAGCGGGAACTCAGATACGCAGTATTTT. Translation gives CASSLGASGNSDTQYF. This rearrangement joins TRBV7-9 to TRBJ2-3; 9 bases agree with TRBD2. The CDR3 runs to 16 residues. The V and J ends lost 1 base and 4 bases, in that order; junction bases with no gene match: 6. Germline CDR1 reads SEHNR; CDR2 reads FQNEAQ (reference sequence).

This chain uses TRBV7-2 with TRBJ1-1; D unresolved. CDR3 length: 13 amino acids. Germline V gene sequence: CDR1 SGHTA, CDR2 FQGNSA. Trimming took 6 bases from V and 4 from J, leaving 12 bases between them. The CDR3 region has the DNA TGTGCCAGCAGGGGAGGTTATTTCACTGAAGCTTTCTTT. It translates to CASRGGYFTEAFF.

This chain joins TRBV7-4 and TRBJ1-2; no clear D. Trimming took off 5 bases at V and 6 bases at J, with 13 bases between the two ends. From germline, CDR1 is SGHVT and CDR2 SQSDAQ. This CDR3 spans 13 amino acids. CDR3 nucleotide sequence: TGTGCCAGCAGCCAAAGGACGCCCCATGGCTACACCTTC. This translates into CASSQRTPHGYTF.

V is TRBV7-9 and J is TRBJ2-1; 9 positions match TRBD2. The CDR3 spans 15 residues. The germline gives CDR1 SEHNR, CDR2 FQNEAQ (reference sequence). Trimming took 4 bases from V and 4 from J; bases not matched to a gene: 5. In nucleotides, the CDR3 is TGTGCCAGCAGCTCTATAGCGGGAGTGTACAATGAGCAGTTCTTC. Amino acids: CASSSIAGVYNEQFF.

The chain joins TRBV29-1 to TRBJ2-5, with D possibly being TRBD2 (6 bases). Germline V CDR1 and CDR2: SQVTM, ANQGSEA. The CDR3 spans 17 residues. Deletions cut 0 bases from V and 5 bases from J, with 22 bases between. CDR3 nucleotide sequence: TGCAGCGTTGAAGATCCGAGGGACTCGCCAGCCCAGGAGACCCAGTACTTC. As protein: CSVEDPRDSPAQETQYF.

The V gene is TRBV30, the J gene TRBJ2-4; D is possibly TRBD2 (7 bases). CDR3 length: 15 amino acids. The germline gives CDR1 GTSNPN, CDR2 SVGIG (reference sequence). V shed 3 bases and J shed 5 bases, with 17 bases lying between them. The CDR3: CAWRDPGRGQNIQYF. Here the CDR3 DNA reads TGTGCCTGGAGGGACCCGGGGCGGGGGCAAAACATTCAGTACTTC.

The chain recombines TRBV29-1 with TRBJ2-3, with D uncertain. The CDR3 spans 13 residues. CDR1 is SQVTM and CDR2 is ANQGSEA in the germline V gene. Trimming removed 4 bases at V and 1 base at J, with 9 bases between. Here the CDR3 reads CSVANRGTDTQYF. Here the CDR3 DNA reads TGCAGCGTTGCTAACCGGGGCACAGATACGCAGTATTTT.

CDR3 DNA: TGTGCCAGCACCGAGGTGGGCACCATGAACACTGAAGCTTTCTTT. It translates to CASTEVGTMNTEAFF. The gene calls are TRBV5-4 and TRBJ1-1, with D unresolved. Germline loops: CDR1 SGHNT, CDR2 YYREEE (reference sequence). V lost 6 bases and J lost 0, with 15 bases in between. The CDR3 is made up of 15 amino acids. Drawing the rest from reference TRBV5-4 and TRBJ1-1, the complete variable domain is ETGVTQSPTHLIKTRGQQVTLRCSSQSGHNTVSWYQQALGQGPQFIFQYYREEENGRGNFPPRFSGLQFPNYSSELNVNALELDDSALYLCASTEVGTMNTEAFFGQGTRLTVV.

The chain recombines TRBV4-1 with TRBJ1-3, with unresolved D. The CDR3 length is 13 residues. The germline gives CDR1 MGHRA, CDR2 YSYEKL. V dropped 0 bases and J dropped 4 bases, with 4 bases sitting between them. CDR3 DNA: TGCGCCAGCAGCCAAGACGAAGGAAACACCATATATTTT. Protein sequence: CASSQDEGNTIYF.

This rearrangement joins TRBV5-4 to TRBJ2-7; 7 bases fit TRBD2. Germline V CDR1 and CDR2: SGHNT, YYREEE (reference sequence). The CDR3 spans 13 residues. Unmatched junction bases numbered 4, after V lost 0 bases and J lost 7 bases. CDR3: CASSLAGGQEQYF. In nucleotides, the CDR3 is TGTGCCAGCAGCTTGGCGGGAGGTCAGGAGCAGTACTTC.

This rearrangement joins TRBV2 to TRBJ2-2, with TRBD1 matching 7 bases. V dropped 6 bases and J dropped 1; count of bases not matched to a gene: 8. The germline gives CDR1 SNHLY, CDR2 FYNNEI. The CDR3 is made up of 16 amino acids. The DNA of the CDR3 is TGTGCCAGCAGCCGGGACAGCCTAATGAACACCGGGGAGCTGTTTTTT. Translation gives CASSRDSLMNTGELFF.

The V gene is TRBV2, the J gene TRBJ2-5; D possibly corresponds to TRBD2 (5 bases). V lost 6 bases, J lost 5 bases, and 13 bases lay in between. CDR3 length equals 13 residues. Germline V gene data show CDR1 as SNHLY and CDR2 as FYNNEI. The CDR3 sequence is CASRVAAAETQYF. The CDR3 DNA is TGTGCCAGCAGGGTAGCAGCGGCGGAGACCCAGTACTTC. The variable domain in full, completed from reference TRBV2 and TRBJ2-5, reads EPEVTQTPSHQVTQMGQEVILRCVPISNHLYFYWYRQILGQKVEFLVSFYNNEISEKSEIFDDQFSVERPDGSNFTLKIRSTKLEDSAMYFCASRVAAAETQYFGPGTRLLVL.

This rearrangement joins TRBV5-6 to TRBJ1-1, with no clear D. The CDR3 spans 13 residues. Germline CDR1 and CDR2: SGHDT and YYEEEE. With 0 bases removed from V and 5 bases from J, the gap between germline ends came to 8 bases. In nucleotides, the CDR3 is TGTGCCAGCAGCTTGGCGATGGGTACTGAAGCTTTCTTT. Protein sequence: CASSLAMGTEAFF.

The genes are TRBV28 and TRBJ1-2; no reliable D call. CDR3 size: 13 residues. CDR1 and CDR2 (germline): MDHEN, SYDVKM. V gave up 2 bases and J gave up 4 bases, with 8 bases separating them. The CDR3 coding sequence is TGTGCCAGCAGTTTAGCTATTACCTATGGCTACACCTTC. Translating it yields CASSLAITYGYTF.

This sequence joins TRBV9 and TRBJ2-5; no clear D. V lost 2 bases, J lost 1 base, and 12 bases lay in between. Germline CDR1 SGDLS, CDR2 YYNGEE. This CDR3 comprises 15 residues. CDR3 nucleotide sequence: TGTGCCAGCAGCGTTATAGGGCAGATCCAAGAGACCCAGTACTTC. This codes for CASSVIGQIQETQYF.

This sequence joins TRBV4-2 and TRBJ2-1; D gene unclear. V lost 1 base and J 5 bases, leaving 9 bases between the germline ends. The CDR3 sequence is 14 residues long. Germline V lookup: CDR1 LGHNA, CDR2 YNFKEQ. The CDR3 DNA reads TGTGCCAGCAGCCAAGTTTCGAGAGACAATGAGCAGTTCTTC. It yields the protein CASSQVSRDNEQFF.

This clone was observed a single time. CDR3 in amino acids: CASSEFRASTDTQYF. For the CDR3, the DNA is TGTGCCAGCAGTGAATTTAGGGCTAGCACAGATACGCAGTATTTT. The chain joins TRBV25-1 to TRBJ2-3; D is ambiguous. This CDR3 contains 15 residues. The germline V gene encodes CDR1 MGHDK and CDR2 SYGVNS. V lost 1 base and J 0 bases, leaving 8 bases between the germline ends.

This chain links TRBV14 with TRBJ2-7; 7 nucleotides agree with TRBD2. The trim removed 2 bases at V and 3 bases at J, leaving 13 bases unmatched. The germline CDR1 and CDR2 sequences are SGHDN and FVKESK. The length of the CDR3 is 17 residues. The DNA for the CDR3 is TGTGCCAGCAGCCAACCGATTGCGGGGGTAAGGAGCTACGAGCAGTACTTC. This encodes CASSQPIAGVRSYEQYF.

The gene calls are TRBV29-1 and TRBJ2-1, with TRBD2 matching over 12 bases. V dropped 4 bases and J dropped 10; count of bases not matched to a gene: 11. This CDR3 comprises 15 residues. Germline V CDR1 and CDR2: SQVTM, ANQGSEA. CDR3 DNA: TGCAGCGTTGGAGGTCTAGCGGGAGGGCGTAGGGAGCAGTTCTTC. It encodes CSVGGLAGGRREQFF.

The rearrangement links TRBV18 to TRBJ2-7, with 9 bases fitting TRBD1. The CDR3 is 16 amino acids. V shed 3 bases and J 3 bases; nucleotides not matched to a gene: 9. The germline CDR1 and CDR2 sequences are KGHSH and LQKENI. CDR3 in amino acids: CASSPPVWTGDYEQYF. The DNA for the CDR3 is TGTGCCAGCTCACCGCCTGTTTGGACAGGGGACTACGAGCAGTACTTC. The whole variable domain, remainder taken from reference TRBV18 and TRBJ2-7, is NAGVMQNPRHLVRRRGQEARLRCSPMKGHSHVYWYRQLPEEGLKFMVYLQKENIIDESGMPKERFSAEFPKEGPSILRIQQVVRGDSAAYFCASSPPVWTGDYEQYFGPGTRLTVT.

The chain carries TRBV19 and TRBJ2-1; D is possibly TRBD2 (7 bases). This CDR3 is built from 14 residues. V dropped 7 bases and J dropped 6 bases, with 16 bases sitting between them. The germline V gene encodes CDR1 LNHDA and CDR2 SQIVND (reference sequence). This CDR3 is CASTHIGGGNEQFF. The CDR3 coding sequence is TGTGCCAGTACACACATAGGGGGGGGCAATGAGCAGTTCTTC.

In DNA form, the CDR3 reads TGTGCCAGCAGTGAGCTGACCGGGACAGGGGGCTACAATGAGCAGTTCTTC. As protein: CASSELTGTGGYNEQFF. V usage is TRBV28 and J usage is TRBJ2-1; 11 positions match TRBD1. This CDR3 spans 17 amino acids. Germline V CDR1 and CDR2: MDHEN, SYDVKM. V lost 5 bases to trimming and J lost 3 bases; unmatched junction nucleotides: 9.

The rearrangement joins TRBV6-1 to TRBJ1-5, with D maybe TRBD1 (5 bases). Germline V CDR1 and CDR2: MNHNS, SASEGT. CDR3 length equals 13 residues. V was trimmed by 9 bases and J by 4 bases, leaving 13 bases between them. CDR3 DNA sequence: TGTGCCAGTGAGACAGTCAGTAATCAGCCCCAGCATTTT. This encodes CASETVSNQPQHF.

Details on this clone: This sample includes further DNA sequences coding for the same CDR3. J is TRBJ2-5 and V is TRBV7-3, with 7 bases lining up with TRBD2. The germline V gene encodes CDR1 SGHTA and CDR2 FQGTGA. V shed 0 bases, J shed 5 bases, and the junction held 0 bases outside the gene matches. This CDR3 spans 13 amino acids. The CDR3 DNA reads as TGTGCCAGCAGCTTAACGCGGGGGGAGACCCAGTACTTC. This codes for CASSLTRGETQYF.